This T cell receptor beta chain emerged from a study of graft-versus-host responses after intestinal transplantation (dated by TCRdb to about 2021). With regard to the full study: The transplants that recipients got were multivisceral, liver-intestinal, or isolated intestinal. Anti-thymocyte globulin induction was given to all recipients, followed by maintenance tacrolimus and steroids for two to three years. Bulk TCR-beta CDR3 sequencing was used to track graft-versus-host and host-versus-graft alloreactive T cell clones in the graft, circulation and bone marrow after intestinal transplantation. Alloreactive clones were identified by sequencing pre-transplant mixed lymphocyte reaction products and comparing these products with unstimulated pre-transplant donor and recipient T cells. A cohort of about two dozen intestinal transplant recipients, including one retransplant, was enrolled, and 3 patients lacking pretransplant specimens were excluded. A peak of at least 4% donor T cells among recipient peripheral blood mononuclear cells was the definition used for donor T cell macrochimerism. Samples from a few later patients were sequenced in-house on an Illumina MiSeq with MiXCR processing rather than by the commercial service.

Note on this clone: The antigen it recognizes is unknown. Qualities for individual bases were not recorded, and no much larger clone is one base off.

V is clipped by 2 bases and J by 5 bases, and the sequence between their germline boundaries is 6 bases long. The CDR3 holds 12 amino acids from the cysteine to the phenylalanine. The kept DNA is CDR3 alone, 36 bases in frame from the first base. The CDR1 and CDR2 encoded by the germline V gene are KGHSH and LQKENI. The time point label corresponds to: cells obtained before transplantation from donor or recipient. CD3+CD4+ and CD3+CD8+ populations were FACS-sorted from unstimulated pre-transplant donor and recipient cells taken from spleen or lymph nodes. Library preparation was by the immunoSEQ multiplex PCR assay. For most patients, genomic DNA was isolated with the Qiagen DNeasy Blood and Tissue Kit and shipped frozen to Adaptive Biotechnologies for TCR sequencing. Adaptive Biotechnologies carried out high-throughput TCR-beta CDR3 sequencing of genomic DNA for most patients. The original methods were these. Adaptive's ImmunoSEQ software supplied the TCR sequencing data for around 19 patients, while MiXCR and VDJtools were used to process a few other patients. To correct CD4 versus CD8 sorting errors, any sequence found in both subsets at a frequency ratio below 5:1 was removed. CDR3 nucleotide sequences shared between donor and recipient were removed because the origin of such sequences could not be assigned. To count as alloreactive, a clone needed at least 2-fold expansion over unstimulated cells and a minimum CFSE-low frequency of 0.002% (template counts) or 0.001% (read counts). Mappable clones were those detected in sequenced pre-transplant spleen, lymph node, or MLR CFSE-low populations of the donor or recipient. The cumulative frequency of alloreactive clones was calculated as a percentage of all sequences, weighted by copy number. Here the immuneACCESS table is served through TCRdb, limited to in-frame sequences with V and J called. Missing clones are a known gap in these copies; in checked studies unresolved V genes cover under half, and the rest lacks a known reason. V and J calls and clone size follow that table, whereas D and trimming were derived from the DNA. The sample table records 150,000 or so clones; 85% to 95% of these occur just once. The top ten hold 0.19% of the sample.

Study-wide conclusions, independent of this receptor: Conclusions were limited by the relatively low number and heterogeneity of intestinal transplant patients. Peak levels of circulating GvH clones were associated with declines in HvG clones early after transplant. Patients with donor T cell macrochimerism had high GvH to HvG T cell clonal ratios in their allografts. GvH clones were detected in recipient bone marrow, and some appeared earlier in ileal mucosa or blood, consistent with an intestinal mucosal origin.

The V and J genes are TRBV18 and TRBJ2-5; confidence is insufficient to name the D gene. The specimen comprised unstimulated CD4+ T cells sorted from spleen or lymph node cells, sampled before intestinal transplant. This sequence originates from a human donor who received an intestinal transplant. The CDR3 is CASSPTEETQYF. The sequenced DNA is TGTGCCAGCTCACCAACCGAGGAGACCCAGTACTTC.